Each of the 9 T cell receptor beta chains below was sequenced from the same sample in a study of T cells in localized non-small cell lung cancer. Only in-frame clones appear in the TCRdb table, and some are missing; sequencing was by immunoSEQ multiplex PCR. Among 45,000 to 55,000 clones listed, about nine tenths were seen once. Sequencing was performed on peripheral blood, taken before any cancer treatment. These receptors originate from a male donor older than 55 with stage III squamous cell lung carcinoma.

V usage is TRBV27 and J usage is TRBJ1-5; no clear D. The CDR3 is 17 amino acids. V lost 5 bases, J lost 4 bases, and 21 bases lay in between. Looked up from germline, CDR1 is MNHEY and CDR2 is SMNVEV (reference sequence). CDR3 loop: CASSRTPQRPTNQPQHF. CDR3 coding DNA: TGTGCCAGCAGTCGAACCCCCCAGAGGCCCACAAATCAGCCCCAGCATTTT.

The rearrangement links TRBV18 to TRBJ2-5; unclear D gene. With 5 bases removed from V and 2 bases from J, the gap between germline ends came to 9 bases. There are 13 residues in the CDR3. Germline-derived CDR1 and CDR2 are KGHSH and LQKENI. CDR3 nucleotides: TGTGCCAGCTCAGACCAAGAACAAGAGACCCAGTACTTC. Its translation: CASSDQEQETQYF.

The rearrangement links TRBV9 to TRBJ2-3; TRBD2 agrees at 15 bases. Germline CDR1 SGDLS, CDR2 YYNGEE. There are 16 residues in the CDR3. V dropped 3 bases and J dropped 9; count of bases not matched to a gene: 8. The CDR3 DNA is TGTGCCAGCAGCGGGAGGGGACTAGCGGGGGGTCGCACGCAGTATTTT. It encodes CASSGRGLAGGRTQYF.

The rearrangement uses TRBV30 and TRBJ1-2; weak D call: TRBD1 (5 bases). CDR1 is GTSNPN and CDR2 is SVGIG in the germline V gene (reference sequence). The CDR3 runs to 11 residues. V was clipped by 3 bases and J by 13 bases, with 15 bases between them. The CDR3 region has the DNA TGTGCCTGGAGCCGGGAGGGGTCTAGCACCTTC. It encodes CAWSREGSSTF.

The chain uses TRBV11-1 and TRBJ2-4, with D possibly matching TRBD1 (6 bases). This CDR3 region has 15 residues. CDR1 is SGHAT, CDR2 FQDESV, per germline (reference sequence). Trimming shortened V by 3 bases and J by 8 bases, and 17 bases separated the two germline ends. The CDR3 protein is CASSLLTGTRDIQYF. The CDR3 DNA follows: TGTGCCAGCAGCTTGTTGACCGGGACAAGGGACATTCAGTACTTC.

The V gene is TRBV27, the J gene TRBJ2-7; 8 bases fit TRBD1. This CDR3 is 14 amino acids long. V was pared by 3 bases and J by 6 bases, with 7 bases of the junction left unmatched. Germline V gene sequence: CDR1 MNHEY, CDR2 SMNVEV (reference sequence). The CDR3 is CASSFRGPQVEQYF. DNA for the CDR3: TGTGCCAGCAGTTTCAGGGGGCCCCAGGTCGAGCAGTACTTC.

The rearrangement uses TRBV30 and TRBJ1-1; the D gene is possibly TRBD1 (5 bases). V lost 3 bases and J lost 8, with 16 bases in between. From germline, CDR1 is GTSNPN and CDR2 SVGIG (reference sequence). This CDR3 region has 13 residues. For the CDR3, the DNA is TGTGCCTGGAGGCCTGCGGCGGGGGGAGAAGCTTTCTTT. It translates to CAWRPAAGGEAFF.

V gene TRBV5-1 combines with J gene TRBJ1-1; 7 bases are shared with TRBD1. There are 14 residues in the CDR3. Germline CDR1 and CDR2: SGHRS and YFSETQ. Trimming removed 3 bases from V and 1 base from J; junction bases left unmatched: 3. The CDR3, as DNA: TGCGCCAGCAGCTCACAGGGGACGAACACTGAAGCTTTCTTT. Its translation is CASSSQGTNTEAFF. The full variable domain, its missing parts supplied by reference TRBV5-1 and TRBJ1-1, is KAGVTQTPRYLIKTRGQQVTLSCSPISGHRSVSWYQQTPGQGLQFLFEYFSETQRNKGNFPGRFSGRQFSNSRSEMNVSTLELGDSALYLCASSSQGTNTEAFFGQGTRLTVV.

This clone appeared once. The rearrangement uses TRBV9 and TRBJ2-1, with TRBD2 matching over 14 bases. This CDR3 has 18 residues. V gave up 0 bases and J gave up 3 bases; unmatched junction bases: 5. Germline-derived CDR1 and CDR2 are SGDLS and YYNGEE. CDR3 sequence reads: CASSVGGTSGSHYNEQFF. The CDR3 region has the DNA TGTGCCAGCAGCGTAGGAGGGACTAGCGGGAGTCACTACAATGAGCAGTTCTTC.